Listed below are T cell receptor beta chains from one sample, sequenced in a study of shared clonotypes between healthy human individuals. TCRdb's table, derived via immunoSEQ multiplex PCR, lists solely in-frame clones and lacks some. The data contain hundreds of thousands of clones, more than 75% of them singletons. The sample taken for sequencing was PBMCs. These receptor sequences come from a woman between 40 and 50 years old in good health. Some clones in this sample may be carry-over from other donors' samples. Both conserved end residues are part of each CDR3. The D gene is left open where the match is weak. Not every row has a clone size; where given, it reads once, few, many or a size class.

d_call: NA
clone_size: few
j_call: TRBJ2-7
cdr3_length: 15
v_call: TRBV5-1
cdr3_aa: CASSQGEGWKYEQYF
cdr3_nt: TGCGCCAGCAGCCAGGGAGAGGGGTGGAAATACGAGCAGTACTTC

d_call: TRBD1
clone_size: NA
j_call: TRBJ1-1
cdr3_length: 16
v_call: TRBV29-1
cdr3_aa: CSTIGGRATLNTEAFF
cdr3_nt: TGCAGCACAATAGGGGGCCGGGCTACTCTAAACACTGAAGCTTTCTTT

d_call: NA
clone_size: NA
j_call: TRBJ2-3
cdr3_length: 13
v_call: TRBV28
cdr3_aa: CASSPQSTDTQYF
cdr3_nt: TGTGCCAGCAGTCCCCAAAGCACAGATACGCAGTATTTT

d_call: NA
clone_size: NA
j_call: TRBJ2-1
cdr3_length: 16
v_call: TRBV11-3
cdr3_aa: CASSLGPAGTYNEQFF
cdr3_nt: TGTGCCAGCAGCTTAGGTCCGGCAGGGACCTACAATGAGCAGTTCTTC

d_call: TRBD1
clone_size: NA
j_call: TRBJ1-2
cdr3_length: 14
v_call: TRBV29-1
cdr3_aa: CSVELGQLGYGYTF
cdr3_nt: TGCAGCGTTGAGTTGGGACAGCTAGGCTATGGCTACACCTTC

d_call: NA
clone_size: few
j_call: TRBJ1-1
cdr3_length: 14
v_call: TRBV2
cdr3_aa: CASSGVQGNTEAFF
cdr3_nt: TGTGCCAGCAGTGGAGTACAGGGGAACACTGAAGCTTTCTTT

d_call: NA
clone_size: NA
j_call: TRBJ1-4
cdr3_length: 12
v_call: TRBV19
cdr3_aa: CASLGLGEKLFF
cdr3_nt: TGTGCCAGTCTAGGTCTCGGTGAAAAACTGTTTTTT

d_call: NA
clone_size: NA
j_call: TRBJ1-5
cdr3_length: 22
v_call: TRBV21-1
cdr3_aa: CASSKAPQKTGLKFSSNQPQHF
cdr3_nt: TGTGCCAGCAGCAAAGCACCCCAAAAAACAGGGCTTAAGTTTAGTAGCAATCAGCCCCAGCATTTT

d_call: TRBD1
clone_size: NA
j_call: TRBJ1-4
cdr3_length: 17
v_call: TRBV5-1
cdr3_aa: CASSLNGAGTANEKLFF
cdr3_nt: TGCGCCAGCAGCTTGAACGGGGCGGGGACAGCAAATGAAAAACTGTTTTTT

d_call: TRBD1
clone_size: NA
j_call: TRBJ2-2
cdr3_length: 17
v_call: TRBV2
cdr3_aa: CASNVQGPQANTGELFF
cdr3_nt: TGTGCCAGCAATGTACAGGGGCCCCAAGCGAACACCGGGGAGCTGTTTTTT

d_call: NA
clone_size: NA
j_call: TRBJ2-7
cdr3_length: 14
v_call: TRBV6-4
cdr3_aa: CASSYVRQAYEQYF
cdr3_nt: TGTGCCAGCAGTTACGTCAGGCAAGCCTACGAGCAGTACTTC

d_call: NA
clone_size: NA
j_call: TRBJ2-7
cdr3_length: 17
v_call: TRBV9
cdr3_aa: CASSVVSGEANPYEQYF
cdr3_nt: TGTGCCAGCAGCGTAGTGAGCGGAGAAGCGAACCCCTACGAGCAGTACTTC

d_call: TRBD1
clone_size: NA
j_call: TRBJ2-4
cdr3_length: 14
v_call: TRBV6-6
cdr3_aa: CASSPDRAGGIQYF
cdr3_nt: TGTGCCAGCAGTCCCGACAGGGCGGGCGGCATTCAGTACTTC

d_call: NA
clone_size: NA
j_call: TRBJ2-5
cdr3_length: 11
v_call: TRBV20-1
cdr3_aa: CSARVLRTQYF
cdr3_nt: TGCAGTGCTAGGGTGCTGCGGACCCAGTACTTC

d_call: TRBD2
clone_size: NA
j_call: TRBJ2-7
cdr3_length: 16
v_call: TRBV30
cdr3_aa: CAWSEAGTSATYEQYF
cdr3_nt: TGTGCCTGGAGTGAGGCAGGGACTAGCGCTACCTACGAGCAGTACTTC

d_call: NA
clone_size: NA
j_call: TRBJ1-5
cdr3_length: 12
v_call: TRBV6-1
cdr3_aa: CASSERTQPQHF
cdr3_nt: TGTGCCAGCAGTGAGAGGACTCAGCCCCAGCATTTT

d_call: TRBD1
clone_size: NA
j_call: TRBJ2-7
cdr3_length: 16
v_call: TRBV11-3
cdr3_aa: CASSPGPGTGSYEQYF
cdr3_nt: TGTGCCAGCAGCCCCGGTCCCGGGACAGGGTCCTACGAGCAGTACTTC

d_call: TRBD1
clone_size: NA
j_call: TRBJ2-1
cdr3_length: 12
v_call: TRBV30
cdr3_aa: CAWKGQNNEQFF
cdr3_nt: TGTGCCTGGAAGGGACAGAACAATGAGCAGTTCTTC

d_call: NA
clone_size: NA
j_call: TRBJ1-2
cdr3_length: 12
v_call: TRBV5-1
cdr3_aa: CASSGTDVGYTF
cdr3_nt: TGCGCCAGCAGCGGGACTGATGTTGGCTACACCTTC

d_call: TRBD1
clone_size: NA
j_call: TRBJ2-7
cdr3_length: 14
v_call: TRBV11-2
cdr3_aa: CASSLRRGLNEQYF
cdr3_nt: TGTGCCAGCAGCTTGCGCAGGGGGCTAAACGAGCAGTACTTC

d_call: NA
clone_size: NA
j_call: TRBJ1-2
cdr3_length: 15
v_call: TRBV7-2
cdr3_aa: CASSFNPGYPYGYTF
cdr3_nt: TGTGCCAGCAGCTTCAACCCGGGTTACCCATATGGCTACACCTTC

d_call: TRBD1
clone_size: NA
j_call: TRBJ1-5
cdr3_length: 16
v_call: TRBV30
cdr3_aa: CAWSSRDRGRDQPQHF
cdr3_nt: TGTGCCTGGAGTTCCCGGGACAGGGGGCGCGATCAGCCCCAGCATTTT

d_call: NA
clone_size: NA
j_call: TRBJ2-5
cdr3_length: 13
v_call: TRBV19
cdr3_aa: CASSIAGQETQYF
cdr3_nt: TGTGCCAGTAGTATTGCCGGGCAAGAGACCCAGTACTTC

d_call: TRBD1
clone_size: NA
j_call: TRBJ2-7
cdr3_length: 14
v_call: TRBV6-5
cdr3_aa: CASRPGQGFDEQYF
cdr3_nt: TGTGCCAGCAGACCGGGACAGGGGTTTGACGAGCAGTACTTC

d_call: NA
clone_size: few
j_call: TRBJ2-6
cdr3_length: 16
v_call: TRBV10-1
cdr3_aa: CASSESRGSGANVLTF
cdr3_nt: TGCGCCAGCAGTGAGTCGAGGGGCTCTGGGGCCAACGTCCTGACTTTC

d_call: NA
clone_size: few
j_call: TRBJ2-7
cdr3_length: 14
v_call: TRBV5-4
cdr3_aa: CASSPRTGGDEQYF
cdr3_nt: TGTGCCAGCAGCCCTAGGACTGGCGGTGACGAGCAGTACTTC

d_call: TRBD1
clone_size: NA
j_call: TRBJ1-3
cdr3_length: 17
v_call: TRBV30
cdr3_aa: CAWSVLFGQGTGNTIYF
cdr3_nt: TGTGCCTGGAGTGTATTATTCGGACAGGGGACTGGAAACACCATATATTTT

d_call: TRBD2
clone_size: NA
j_call: TRBJ2-7
cdr3_length: 14
v_call: TRBV6-1
cdr3_aa: CASRGRLAGGEQYF
cdr3_nt: TGTGCCAGCAGAGGCAGACTAGCGGGAGGGGAGCAGTACTTC

d_call: NA
clone_size: NA
j_call: TRBJ2-2
cdr3_length: 18
v_call: TRBV27
cdr3_aa: CATGALGRRYPNTGELFF
cdr3_nt: TGTGCCACCGGGGCGCTGGGCCGCCGATATCCGAACACCGGGGAGCTGTTTTTT

d_call: TRBD2
clone_size: NA
j_call: TRBJ2-2
cdr3_length: 16
v_call: TRBV5-1
cdr3_aa: CASSLSLAGTPGELFF
cdr3_nt: TGCGCCAGCAGCTTGTCTCTAGCGGGAACGCCCGGGGAGCTGTTTTTT

d_call: NA
clone_size: NA
j_call: TRBJ2-1
cdr3_length: 16
v_call: TRBV7-9
cdr3_aa: CASSHRWAGVNDEQFF
cdr3_nt: TGTGCCAGCAGCCACCGGTGGGCAGGGGTAAACGATGAGCAGTTCTTC

d_call: NA
clone_size: NA
j_call: TRBJ1-5
cdr3_length: 15
v_call: TRBV28
cdr3_aa: CASGHRDRPNQPQHF
cdr3_nt: TGTGCCAGCGGCCACCGGGATAGACCCAATCAGCCCCAGCATTTT

d_call: TRBD1
clone_size: NA
j_call: TRBJ1-5
cdr3_length: 14
v_call: TRBV18
cdr3_aa: CASSPQGAHQPQHF
cdr3_nt: TGTGCCAGCTCACCTCAGGGGGCTCATCAGCCCCAGCATTTT

d_call: NA
clone_size: NA
j_call: TRBJ2-1
cdr3_length: 18
v_call: TRBV7-3
cdr3_aa: CASSLNPAGTPSYNEQFF
cdr3_nt: TGTGCCAGCAGCTTAAACCCAGCGGGTACCCCCTCCTACAATGAGCAGTTCTTC

d_call: NA
clone_size: once
j_call: TRBJ1-1
cdr3_length: 11
v_call: TRBV20-1
cdr3_aa: CSGLWDTEAFF
cdr3_nt: TGCAGTGGACTGTGGGACACTGAAGCTTTCTTT

d_call: TRBD2
clone_size: NA
j_call: TRBJ2-1
cdr3_length: 16
v_call: TRBV19
cdr3_aa: CASSTNPGTSGHEQFF
cdr3_nt: TGTGCCAGTAGTACAAACCCCGGGACTAGCGGGCATGAGCAGTTCTTC

d_call: NA
clone_size: NA
j_call: TRBJ1-1
cdr3_length: 14
v_call: TRBV11-2
cdr3_aa: CASSLVGAVTEAFF
cdr3_nt: TGTGCCAGCAGCTTAGTTGGTGCGGTGACTGAAGCTTTCTTT

d_call: TRBD1
clone_size: NA
j_call: TRBJ1-6
cdr3_length: 15
v_call: TRBV30
cdr3_aa: CAWSLKQGANSPLHF
cdr3_nt: TGTGCCTGGAGCTTAAAACAGGGGGCGAATTCACCCCTCCACTTT

d_call: NA
clone_size: NA
j_call: TRBJ1-2
cdr3_length: 12
v_call: TRBV27
cdr3_aa: CASSARLYGYTF
cdr3_nt: TGTGCCAGCAGTGCCCGCCTCTATGGCTACACCTTC

d_call: NA
clone_size: NA
j_call: TRBJ1-1
cdr3_length: 15
v_call: TRBV30
cdr3_aa: CAWSVFGSLVTEAFF
cdr3_nt: TGTGCCTGGAGTGTTTTCGGCAGTCTGGTCACTGAAGCTTTCTTT

d_call: TRBD2
clone_size: once
j_call: TRBJ2-2
cdr3_length: 14
v_call: TRBV4-1
cdr3_aa: CASSHVAGAGELFF
cdr3_nt: TGCGCCAGCAGCCATGTAGCGGGAGCCGGGGAGCTGTTTTTT

d_call: TRBD2
clone_size: NA
j_call: TRBJ2-7
cdr3_length: 13
v_call: TRBV29-1
cdr3_aa: CSVAKAGGYEQYF
cdr3_nt: TGCAGCGTGGCCAAGGCGGGGGGCTACGAGCAGTACTTC

d_call: NA
clone_size: NA
j_call: TRBJ2-1
cdr3_length: 14
v_call: TRBV7-6
cdr3_aa: CASSAPSSSPEQFF
cdr3_nt: TGTGCCAGCAGCGCCCCGAGCTCTAGCCCCGAGCAGTTCTTC

d_call: NA
clone_size: NA
j_call: TRBJ1-1
cdr3_length: 14
v_call: TRBV28
cdr3_aa: CASSPAGPYTEAFF
cdr3_nt: TGTGCCAGCAGCCCCGCGGGGCCCTACACTGAAGCTTTCTTT

d_call: NA
clone_size: NA
j_call: TRBJ1-5
cdr3_length: 12
v_call: TRBV7-2
cdr3_aa: CASSTGKQPQHF
cdr3_nt: TGTGCCAGCAGTACCGGGAAGCAGCCCCAGCATTTT

d_call: NA
clone_size: NA
j_call: TRBJ1-5
cdr3_length: 15
v_call: TRBV29-1
cdr3_aa: CSVSTGGLSNQPQHF
cdr3_nt: TGCAGCGTTTCCACGGGGGGACTTAGCAATCAGCCCCAGCATTTT

d_call: NA
clone_size: NA
j_call: TRBJ1-1
cdr3_length: 14
v_call: TRBV4-1
cdr3_aa: CASSQVPGSTEAFF
cdr3_nt: TGCGCCAGCAGCCAAGTACCAGGTTCCACTGAAGCTTTCTTT

d_call: NA
clone_size: few
j_call: TRBJ2-7
cdr3_length: 15
v_call: TRBV14
cdr3_aa: CASSQDWGRAYEQYF
cdr3_nt: TGTGCCAGCAGCCAAGACTGGGGCAGGGCCTACGAGCAGTACTTC

d_call: TRBD1
clone_size: NA
j_call: TRBJ2-2
cdr3_length: 16
v_call: TRBV7-8
cdr3_aa: CASSGRDSRRSGELFF
cdr3_nt: TGTGCCAGCAGCGGTAGGGACAGCAGGCGGTCCGGGGAGCTGTTTTTT

d_call: NA
clone_size: NA
j_call: TRBJ2-7
cdr3_length: 14
v_call: TRBV5-6
cdr3_aa: CASSVLGTIYEQYF
cdr3_nt: TGTGCCAGCAGCGTGCTGGGGACAATCTACGAGCAGTACTTC

d_call: NA
clone_size: NA
j_call: TRBJ2-7
cdr3_length: 15
v_call: TRBV4-1
cdr3_aa: CASSLYSVPTYEQYF
cdr3_nt: TGCGCCAGCAGCCTCTACAGCGTCCCAACCTACGAGCAGTACTTC

d_call: TRBD2
clone_size: NA
j_call: TRBJ2-3
cdr3_length: 16
v_call: TRBV5-1
cdr3_aa: CASVLEAGGPSDTQYF
cdr3_nt: TGCGCCAGCGTCCTAGAAGCGGGAGGGCCCTCAGATACGCAGTATTTT

d_call: NA
clone_size: once
j_call: TRBJ2-7
cdr3_length: 15
v_call: TRBV4-1
cdr3_aa: CASSQAPGSTYEQYF
cdr3_nt: TGCGCCAGCAGCCAAGCCCCAGGCTCGACCTACGAGCAGTACTTC

d_call: NA
clone_size: NA
j_call: TRBJ2-7
cdr3_length: 15
v_call: TRBV28
cdr3_aa: CASTLGVGDGYEQYF
cdr3_nt: TGTGCCAGCACCCTAGGGGTAGGGGATGGCTACGAGCAGTACTTC